This T cell receptor beta chain stems from a study of STAT5B mutations in CD4+ large granular lymphocyte leukemia. Study outcomes and limitations: Compared with healthy controls (2/35), patient top clones favored TRBV06 (8/27).

Concerning this clone: Its specificity is unknown.

V was pared by 0 bases and J by 6 bases, with 12 bases between. This CDR3 is 14 amino acids long. CDR1 is SGHRS and CDR2 is YFSETQ in the germline V gene. This table comes from immunoSEQ multiplex PCR, and its TCRdb copy is limited to in-frame clones, with some not included. The table has 20,000 to 25,000 clones, 55% to 75% seen once. Input material: CD4+ T cells from blood buffy coats. This rearrangement joins TRBV5-1 to TRBJ1-2, with D possibly TRBD1 on 6 matching bases. The source is a human donor in good health. Here the CDR3 reads CASSLVSGEDGYTF. DNA for the CDR3: TGCGCCAGCAGCTTGGTGTCAGGGGAGGATGGCTACACCTTC.